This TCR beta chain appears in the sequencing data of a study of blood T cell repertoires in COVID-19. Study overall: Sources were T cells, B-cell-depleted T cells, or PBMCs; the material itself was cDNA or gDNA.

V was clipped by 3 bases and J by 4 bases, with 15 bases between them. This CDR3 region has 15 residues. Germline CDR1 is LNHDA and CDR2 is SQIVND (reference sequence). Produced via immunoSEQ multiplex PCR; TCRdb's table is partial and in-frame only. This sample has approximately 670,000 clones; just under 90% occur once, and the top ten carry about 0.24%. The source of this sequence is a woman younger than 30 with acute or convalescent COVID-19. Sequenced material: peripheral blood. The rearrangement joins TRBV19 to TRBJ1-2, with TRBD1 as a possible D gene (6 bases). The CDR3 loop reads CASSILLGHSYGYTF. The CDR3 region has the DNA TGTGCCAGTAGTATTCTATTGGGACACAGCTATGGCTACACCTTC.